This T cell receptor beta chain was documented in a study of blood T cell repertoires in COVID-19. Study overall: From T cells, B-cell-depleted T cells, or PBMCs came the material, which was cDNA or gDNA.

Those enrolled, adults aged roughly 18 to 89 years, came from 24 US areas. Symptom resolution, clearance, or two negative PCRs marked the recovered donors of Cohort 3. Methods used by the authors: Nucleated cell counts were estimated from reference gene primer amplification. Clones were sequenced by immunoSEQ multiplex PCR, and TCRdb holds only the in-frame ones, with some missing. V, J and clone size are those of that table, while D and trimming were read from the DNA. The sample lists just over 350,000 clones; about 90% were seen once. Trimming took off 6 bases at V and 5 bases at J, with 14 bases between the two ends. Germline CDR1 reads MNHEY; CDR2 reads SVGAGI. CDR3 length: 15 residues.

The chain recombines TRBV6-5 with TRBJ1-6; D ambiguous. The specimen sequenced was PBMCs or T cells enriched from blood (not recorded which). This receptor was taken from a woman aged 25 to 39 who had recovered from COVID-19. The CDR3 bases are TGTGCCAGCAGGGAGCGGCTCTCGGATAATTCACCCCTCCACTTT. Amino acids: CASRERLSDNSPLHF.